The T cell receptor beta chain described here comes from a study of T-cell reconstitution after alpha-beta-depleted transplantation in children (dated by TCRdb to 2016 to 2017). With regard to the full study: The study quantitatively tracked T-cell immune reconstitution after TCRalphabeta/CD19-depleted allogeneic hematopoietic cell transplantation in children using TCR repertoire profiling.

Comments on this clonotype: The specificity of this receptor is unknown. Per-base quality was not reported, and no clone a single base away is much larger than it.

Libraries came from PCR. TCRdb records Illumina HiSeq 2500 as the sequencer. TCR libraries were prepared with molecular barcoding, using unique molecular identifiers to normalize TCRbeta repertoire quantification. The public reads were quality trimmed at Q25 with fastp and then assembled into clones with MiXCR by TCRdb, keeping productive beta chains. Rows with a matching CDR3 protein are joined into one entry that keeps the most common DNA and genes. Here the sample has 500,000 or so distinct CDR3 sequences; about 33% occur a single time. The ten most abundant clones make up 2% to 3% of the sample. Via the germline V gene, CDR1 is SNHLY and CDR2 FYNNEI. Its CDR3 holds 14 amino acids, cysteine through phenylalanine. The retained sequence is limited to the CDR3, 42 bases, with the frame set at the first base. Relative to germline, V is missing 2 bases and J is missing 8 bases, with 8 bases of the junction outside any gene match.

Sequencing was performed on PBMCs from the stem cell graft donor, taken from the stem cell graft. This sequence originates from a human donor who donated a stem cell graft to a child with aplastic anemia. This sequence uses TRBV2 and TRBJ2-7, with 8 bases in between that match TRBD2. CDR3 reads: CASSEKVAGYKQYF. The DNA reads TGTGCCAGCAGTGAAAAGGTAGCGGGGTACAAGCAGTACTTC.